Listed here are 23 T cell receptor beta chains from one sample, sequenced in a study of shared clonotypes between healthy human individuals. The assay was immunoSEQ multiplex PCR, and TCRdb's table has in-frame clones only and misses some. The sample has some 630,000 clones; 72% are singletons. Material for sequencing was memory CD4+ T cells sorted from blood. Noted subset: CD45RA-negative fraction. The receptors stem from a woman aged 25-40 years in good health.

This clone was detected only a few times. The CDR3 region is CASSSAYGYTF. The CDR3 coding sequence is TGTGCCAGCAGTTCGGCCTATGGCTACACCTTC. This chain uses TRBV2 with TRBJ1-2; D gene unclear. The V gene's germline CDR1 is SNHLY and CDR2 FYNNEI. V dropped 5 bases and J dropped 4 bases, with 5 bases sitting between them. This CDR3 has 11 residues. The variable domain in full, completed from reference TRBV2 and TRBJ1-2, reads EPEVTQTPSHQVTQMGQEVILRCVPISNHLYFYWYRQILGQKVEFLVSFYNNEISEKSEIFDDQFSVERPDGSNFTLKIRSTKLEDSAMYFCASSSAYGYTFGSGTRLTVV.

The chain carries TRBV5-1 and TRBJ2-7; the D is unclear. Germline V gene lookup returns CDR1 SGHRS and CDR2 YFSETQ. V lost 0 bases and J lost 3, with 10 bases in between. CDR3 length: 14 residues. The CDR3 DNA is TGCGCCAGCAGCTTGGGTCTACTTAACTACGAGCAGTACTTC. It specifies CASSLGLLNYEQYF. The full variable domain, completed using reference TRBV5-1 and TRBJ2-7, is KAGVTQTPRYLIKTRGQQVTLSCSPISGHRSVSWYQQTPGQGLQFLFEYFSETQRNKGNFPGRFSGRQFSNSRSEMNVSTLELGDSALYLCASSLGLLNYEQYFGPGTRLTVT.

The rearrangement links TRBV18 to TRBJ1-4; D is undetermined. This CDR3 region has 15 residues. Germline loops: CDR1 KGHSH, CDR2 LQKENI. The V end lost 2 bases, the J end lost 3 bases, and 10 bases lay between the germline ends. The CDR3 reads CASSPSQDANEKLFF. CDR3 sequence (DNA): TGTGCCAGCTCACCATCGCAGGACGCTAATGAAAAACTGTTTTTT.

V usage is TRBV5-4 and J usage is TRBJ2-1; 9 bases are a match to TRBD2. The CDR3 runs 15 residues. Germline V lookup: CDR1 SGHNT, CDR2 YYREEE (reference sequence). Trimming cost V 1 base and J 9 bases; bases outside gene matches: 8. CDR3 sequence (DNA): TGTGCCAGCAGCTTGTGGGCGGGAGGGCCGACTGAGCAGTTCTTC. Its protein is CASSLWAGGPTEQFF.

J is TRBJ2-5 and V is TRBV6-5, with TRBD2 matching over 10 bases. The CDR3 sequence is 16 residues long. Per germline, CDR1 MNHEY and CDR2 SVGAGI. Trimming took 2 bases from V and 5 from J; bases not matched to a gene: 8. The CDR3 sequence is CASSYGASGSAETQYF. The CDR3 region has the DNA TGTGCCAGCAGTTACGGGGCTAGCGGGAGTGCTGAGACCCAGTACTTC.

This clone was seen just once. The V gene is TRBV7-3, the J gene TRBJ2-3; 10 nucleotides agree with TRBD2. The CDR3 length is 16 residues. Germline CDR1 is SGHTA and CDR2 is FQGTGA. The junction had 5 bases not matched to a gene; V was cut back by 2 bases and J by 3 bases. The CDR3 coding sequence is TGTGCCAGCAGCTTAGGGAGCGGGAGGGGAACAGATACGCAGTATTTT. Encoded protein: CASSLGSGRGTDTQYF.

The rearrangement uses TRBV5-1 and TRBJ1-1; 9 bases align to TRBD1. The CDR3 extends over 16 amino acids. Germline CDR1 and CDR2: SGHRS and YFSETQ. V lost 2 bases, J lost 6 bases, and 11 bases stayed unmatched. The CDR3 protein is CASSFRGDRGTAEAFF. For the CDR3, the DNA is TGCGCCAGCAGCTTCAGAGGCGACAGGGGGACTGCTGAAGCTTTCTTT.

The gene calls are TRBV7-9 and TRBJ2-5; the D is unclear. Trimming removed 2 bases at V and 1 base at J, with 17 bases between. The CDR3 is 17 amino acids. Germline CDR1 and CDR2: SEHNR and FQNEAQ (reference sequence). The CDR3 reads CASSLKRSDRAQETQYF. In DNA, the CDR3 is TGTGCCAGCAGCTTAAAAAGGTCCGATCGGGCCCAAGAGACCCAGTACTTC.

The chain couples TRBV20-1 to TRBJ2-1, with no clear D. CDR1 is DFQATT, CDR2 SNEGSKA, per germline (reference sequence). V lost 2 bases and J lost 8, with 7 bases in between. The CDR3 is 11 residues long. The CDR3 reads CSARIYHEQFF. CDR3 nucleotide sequence: TGCAGTGCTAGAATCTATCATGAGCAGTTCTTC.

In this sample, this clone turned up a few times. The rearrangement uses TRBV27 and TRBJ2-7, with D unresolved. V was pared by 4 bases and J by 8 bases, with 12 bases between. Germline V gene lookup returns CDR1 MNHEY and CDR2 SMNVEV (reference sequence). The CDR3 spans 12 residues. DNA of the CDR3: TGTGCCAGCAGTTCTTTCCGACGTCAGCAGTACTTC. Amino acid sequence: CASSSFRRQQYF.

This clone has more than one count but fewer than ten. The identical CDR3 is also encoded by other nucleotide sequences in the sample. J is TRBJ2-7 and V is TRBV2, with TRBD1 matching 11 bases. V dropped 7 bases and J dropped 3; count of bases not matched to a gene: 2. This CDR3 is 13 amino acids long. CDR1 SNHLY and CDR2 FYNNEI come from the germline V gene. The CDR3, as DNA: TGTGCCAGCACCGGGACAGGGGGCTACGAGCAGTACTTC. This encodes CASTGTGGYEQYF.

This clone has at least ten counts. The chain joins TRBV2 to TRBJ1-2; a possible D gene is TRBD1 (6 bases). Looked up from germline, CDR1 is SNHLY and CDR2 is FYNNEI. The V and J ends lost 3 bases and 3 bases respectively, with 17 bases between them. The CDR3 is made up of 16 amino acids. The CDR3, as DNA: TGTGCCAGCAGTGACCTTAGGGGGTCCAAGGACTATGGCTACACCTTC. It specifies CASSDLRGSKDYGYTF.

To note about this clone: In the same sample, other DNA sequences code for this CDR3. V gene TRBV28 combines with J gene TRBJ1-3; no firm D call. The CDR3 has 12 amino acids. Trimming stripped 3 bases from V and 4 bases from J, with 4 bases between. Germline-derived CDR1 and CDR2 are MDHEN and SYDVKM. Here the CDR3 reads CASSFGGNTIYF. Written as DNA, the CDR3 is TGTGCCAGCAGTTTCGGAGGAAACACCATATATTTT.

About this clone: A much larger clone differs from this one at a single base, so this may be a read error. This rearrangement joins TRBV5-4 to TRBJ2-2; D remains ambiguous. The V gene lost 2 bases and the J gene lost 4 bases, with 3 bases spanning the gap. The CDR3 runs 12 residues. In germline, CDR1 is SGHNT, CDR2 YYREEE (reference sequence). The CDR3 nucleotides are TGTGCCAGCAGCTTAATCACCGGGGAGCTGTTTTTT. It encodes CASSLITGELFF.

This sequence joins TRBV2 and TRBJ2-7; TRBD2 matches 7 bases. From germline, CDR1 is SNHLY and CDR2 FYNNEI. The length of the CDR3 is 15 residues. V lost 5 bases, J lost 5 bases, and 12 bases stayed unmatched. DNA of the CDR3: TGTGCCAGCAGTCCAGAGGGAGCGGGAAATGACGAGCAGTACTTC. Its translation: CASSPEGAGNDEQYF.

V usage is TRBV7-9 and J usage is TRBJ2-2; D perhaps matches TRBD2 (6 bases). The CDR3 is 15 amino acids. Trimming took off 2 bases at V and 7 bases at J, with 14 bases between the two ends. CDR1 is SEHNR and CDR2 is FQNEAQ in the germline V gene (reference sequence). As DNA, the CDR3 is TGTGCCAGCAGCTTATTGGCGGGGCAGGTCGGGGAGCTGTTTTTT. Protein product: CASSLLAGQVGELFF.

The rearrangement joins TRBV28 to TRBJ1-2; D may be TRBD1 (6 bases). The CDR3 contains 12 residues. Germline V gene lookup returns CDR1 MDHEN and CDR2 SYDVKM. V was clipped by 7 bases and J by 8 bases, with 14 bases between them. The CDR3 sequence is CASKAGGAGYTF. Here the CDR3 DNA reads TGTGCCAGCAAGGCGGGGGGCGCGGGCTACACCTTC.

The chain has TRBV11-3 and TRBJ1-1, with a tentative D call TRBD1 (6 bases). The germline V and J ends were trimmed by 4 bases and 4 bases, with 22 bases remaining between them. The CDR3 has 17 residues. Looked up from germline, CDR1 is SGHNT and CDR2 is YENEEA. The CDR3 region is CASSYPPRGRGGTEAFF. For the CDR3, the DNA is TGTGCCAGCAGCTATCCCCCTCGGGGCAGGGGAGGCACTGAAGCTTTCTTT. Combining the CDR3 with reference TRBV11-3 and TRBJ1-1 gives the whole variable domain EAGVVQSPRYKIIEKKQPVAFWCNPISGHNTLYWYLQNLGQGPELLIRYENEEAVDDSQLPKDRFSAERLKGVDSTLKIQPAELGDSAVYLCASSYPPRGRGGTEAFFGQGTRLTVV.

The chain is built from TRBV7-9 and TRBJ2-1; TRBD1 matches at 9 bases. The CDR3 has 15 amino acids. Germline V CDR1 and CDR2: SEHNR, FQNEAQ (reference sequence). Losses at the gene ends were 5 bases for V and 5 bases for J; bases not matched to a gene: 7. This CDR3 reads CASSTHRGRDNEQFF. The CDR3 DNA is TGTGCCAGCAGCACCCACAGGGGGCGTGACAATGAGCAGTTCTTC. Full variable domain (remainder filled in from reference TRBV7-9 and TRBJ2-1): DTGVSQNPRHKITKRGQNVTFRCDPISEHNRLYWYRQTLGQGPEFLTYFQNEAQLEKSRLLSDRFSAERPKGSFSTLEIQRTEQGDSAMYLCASSTHRGRDNEQFFGPGTRLTVL.

The chain combines TRBV6-1 with TRBJ1-2; D is undetermined. Trimming left V 2 bases short and J 2 bases short, with 9 bases between. This CDR3 contains 14 residues. The germline CDR1 and CDR2 sequences are MNHNS and SASEGT. The CDR3 reads CASSELRVNYGYTF. The CDR3 DNA follows: TGTGCCAGCAGTGAACTTAGGGTAAACTATGGCTACACCTTC.

The V gene is TRBV30, the J gene TRBJ2-5; 7 bases map to TRBD1. The germline CDR1 and CDR2 sequences are GTSNPN and SVGIG (reference sequence). Trimming at V came to 8 bases and at J to 10 bases, leaving 16 bases not matched to a gene. This CDR3 is built from 13 residues. The CDR3 reads CAIAGTVLGSQYF. The CDR3 coding sequence is TGTGCCATCGCCGGGACAGTCCTGGGAAGCCAGTACTTC.

This clone appeared once. This chain links TRBV6-1 with TRBJ2-3; weak D call: TRBD2 (5 bases). CDR3 length equals 13 residues. Trimming removed 6 bases from V and 7 bases from J, with 14 bases in between. Germline CDR1 and CDR2: MNHNS and SASEGT. The CDR3 spells CASSNGNVNTQYF. The DNA of the CDR3 is TGTGCCAGCAGCAACGGGAACGTAAATACGCAGTATTTT.

This chain connects TRBV30 to TRBJ2-3; tentative D call: TRBD2 (6 bases). Per the germline V gene, CDR1 is GTSNPN and CDR2 is SVGIG (reference sequence). V lost 0 bases and J 4 bases, leaving 11 bases between the germline ends. The CDR3 length is 14 residues. The CDR3 protein is CAWSVKAGSDTQYF. CDR3 nucleotide sequence: TGTGCCTGGAGTGTAAAGGCGGGGTCAGATACGCAGTATTTT.